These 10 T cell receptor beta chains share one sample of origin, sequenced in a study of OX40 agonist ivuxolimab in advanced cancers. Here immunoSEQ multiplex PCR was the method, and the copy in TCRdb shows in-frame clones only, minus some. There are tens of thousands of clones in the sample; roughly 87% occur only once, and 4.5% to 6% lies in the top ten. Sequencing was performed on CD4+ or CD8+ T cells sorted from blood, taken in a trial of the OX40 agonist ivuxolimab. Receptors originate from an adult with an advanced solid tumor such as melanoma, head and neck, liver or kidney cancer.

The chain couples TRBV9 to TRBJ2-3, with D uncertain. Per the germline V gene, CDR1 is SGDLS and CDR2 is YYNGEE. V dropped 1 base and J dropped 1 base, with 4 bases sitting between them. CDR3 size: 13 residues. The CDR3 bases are TGTGCCAGCAGCGTACGTGGCACAGATACGCAGTATTTT. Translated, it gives CASSVRGTDTQYF.

The CDR3 coding sequence is TGCGCCAGCAGCCAAGTATGGGGTCAGAGCACAGATACGCAGTATTTT. This encodes CASSQVWGQSTDTQYF. V and J are TRBV4-1 and TRBJ2-3; D unresolved. Trimming stripped 1 base from V and 0 bases from J, with 11 bases between. The CDR3 has 16 amino acids. CDR1 and CDR2 (germline): MGHRA, YSYEKL.

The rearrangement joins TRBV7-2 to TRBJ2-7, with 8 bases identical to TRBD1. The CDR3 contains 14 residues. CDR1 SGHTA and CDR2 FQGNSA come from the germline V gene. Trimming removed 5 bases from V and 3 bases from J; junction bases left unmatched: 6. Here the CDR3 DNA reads TGTGCCAGCAGCCCCTCGACAGGGGTCTACGAGCAGTACGTC. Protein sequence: CASSPSTGVYEQYV.

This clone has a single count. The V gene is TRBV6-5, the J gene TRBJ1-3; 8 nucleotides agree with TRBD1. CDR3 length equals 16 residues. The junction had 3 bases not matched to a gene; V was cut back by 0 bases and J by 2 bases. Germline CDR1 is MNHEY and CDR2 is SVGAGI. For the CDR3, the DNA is TGTGCCAGCAGTTACTCGGCACAGGGGGCTGGAAACACCATATATTTT. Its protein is CASSYSAQGAGNTIYF.

CDR3 protein: CASSLVGRAFF. CDR3 in DNA: TGTGCCAGCAGTTTAGTCGGCAGAGCTTTCTTT. The chain has TRBV28 and TRBJ1-1; D remains ambiguous. V was trimmed by 2 bases and J by 10 bases, leaving 8 bases between them. The germline V gene encodes CDR1 MDHEN and CDR2 SYDVKM. CDR3 size: 11 residues. The variable domain in full, completed from reference TRBV28 and TRBJ1-1, reads DVKVTQSSRYLVKRTGEKVFLECVQDMDHENMFWYRQDPGLGLRLIYFSYDVKMKEKGDIPEGYSVSREKKERFSLILESASTNQTSMYLCASSLVGRAFFGQGTRLTVV.

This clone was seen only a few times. CDR3 amino acids: CRGGDYEAFF. The CDR3 DNA sequence: TGCAGGGGGGGGGACTATGAAGCTTTCTTT. The chain combines TRBV20-1 with TRBJ1-1; D may be TRBD1 (5 bases). The germline V gene encodes CDR1 DFQATT and CDR2 SNEGSKA (reference sequence). The CDR3 runs to 10 residues.

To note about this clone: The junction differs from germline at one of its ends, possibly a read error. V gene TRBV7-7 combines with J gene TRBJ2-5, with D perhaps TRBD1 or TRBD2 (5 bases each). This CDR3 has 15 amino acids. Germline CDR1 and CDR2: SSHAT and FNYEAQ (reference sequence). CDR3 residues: CASSLARGLQETQYF. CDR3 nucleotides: TGTGCTAGCAGCTTAGCCCGGGGCCTTCAAGAGACCCAGTACTTC.

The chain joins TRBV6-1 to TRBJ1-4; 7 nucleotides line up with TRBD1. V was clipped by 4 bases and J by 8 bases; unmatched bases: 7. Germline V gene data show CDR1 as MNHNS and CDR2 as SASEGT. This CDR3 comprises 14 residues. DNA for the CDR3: TGTGCCAGCAGTGTACAGGGGAAAAGCGAAAAACTGTTTTTT. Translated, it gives CASSVQGKSEKLFF.

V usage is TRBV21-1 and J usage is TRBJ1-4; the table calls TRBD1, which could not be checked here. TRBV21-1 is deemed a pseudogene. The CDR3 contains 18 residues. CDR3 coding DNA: TGTGCCAGCAGCAAGGCGACAGGGCCTTTATCGATTAATGAAAAACTGTTTTTT. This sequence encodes CASSKATGPLSINEKLFF.

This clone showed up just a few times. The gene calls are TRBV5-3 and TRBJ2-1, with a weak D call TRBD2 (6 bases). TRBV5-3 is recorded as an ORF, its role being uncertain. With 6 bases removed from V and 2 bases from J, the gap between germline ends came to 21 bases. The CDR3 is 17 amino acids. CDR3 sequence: CARTPTKTSPAYNEQFF. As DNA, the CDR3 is TGTGCCAGAACCCCTACTAAGACTAGTCCGGCCTACAATGAGCAGTTCTTC.